This TCR beta chain was identified during a study of cytomegalovirus exposure and HLA in healthy donors. Study context: When roughly 420 donors were genotyped, approximately 81% of them were found to fall in the Caucasian-associated ancestry cluster.

Concerning this clone: Its target is unknown.

Between the trimmed V and J ends, which lost 0 bases and 6 bases, there was a span of 15 bases. The CDR3 sequence is 15 residues long. The germline V gene encodes CDR1 LGHNA and CDR2 YNFKEQ. The PCR had 60 Vbeta and 13 Jbeta primers. Sequencing used immunoSEQ multiplex PCR; TCRdb keeps in-frame clones, though not all of them. The sample records some 130,000 clones, 78% being singletons. Study findings and constraints: Excluded were some V segments that proved indistinguishable, including TRBV6-2 and TRBV6-3.

The source of this sequence is a female donor in good health and CMV-seronegative. Specimen: PBMCs. The genes are TRBV4-2 and TRBJ2-7, with TRBD2 as a possible D gene (6 bases). The CDR3 loop reads CASSQEEGGYFEQYF. The CDR3 nucleotides are TGTGCCAGCAGCCAAGAGGAGGGAGGTTATTTCGAGCAGTACTTC.